Given below is one TCR beta chain in context. Donors in Cohort 3 who had recovered were those with two negative PCRs, healthcare professional clearance, or resolution of their symptoms. This entry comes from a study of blood T cell repertoires in COVID-19. At the level of the study: PBMCs, B-cell-depleted T cells, or T cells were the source of the cDNA or gDNA that made up the material.

In the authors' workflow: Reference gene primer amplification yielded estimated nucleated cell counts. TCRdb's table, derived via immunoSEQ multiplex PCR, lists solely in-frame clones and lacks some. V and J calls and clone size are given by that table; D and trimming were obtained from the DNA. The sample yields some 240,000 clones, approximately 84% seen once. The length of the CDR3 is 16 residues. V was pared by 1 base and J by 0 bases, with 3 bases of the junction left unmatched. Germline V gene sequence: CDR1 MDHEN, CDR2 SYDVKM. The rearrangement links TRBV28 to TRBJ2-1; TRBD1 aligns across 7 bases. This sequence originates from a man aged 45-65 years who had recovered from COVID-19. The sequenced sample consisted of PBMCs or T cells enriched from blood (not recorded which). As DNA, the CDR3 is TGTGCCAGCAGTTTATTGGGGACAGTCTCCTACAATGAGCAGTTCTTC. Translating it yields CASSLLGTVSYNEQFF.